This entry lists 28 T cell receptor beta chains sequenced from one sample in a study of shared clonotypes between healthy human individuals. Assay used: immunoSEQ multiplex PCR; TCRdb lists only in-frame clones, some missing. The sample has fewer than 1.8 million clones, about 98.5% seen once; the top ten hold over 0.3%. The sequencing sample was made of naive CD4+ T cells sorted from blood. The subset here: CD45RA+ positively selected. The receptors stem from a man aged 25-45 years in good health.

The V call is TRBV5-4, the J call TRBJ2-2, with no clear D. The germline V gene encodes CDR1 SGHNT and CDR2 YYREEE (reference sequence). V was shortened by 0 bases and J by 8 bases, with 14 bases between the two germline ends. The CDR3 has 15 residues. The DNA for the CDR3 is TGTGCCAGCAGCTTGGGAGTTCGTCAGGATGGGGAGCTGTTTTTT. Translating it yields CASSLGVRQDGELFF.

CDR3 bases: TGTGCCAGCAGCCCCGAATCCTGGACGCCGAAGTCCTACGAGCAGTACTTC. It specifies CASSPESWTPKSYEQYF. The rearrangement joins TRBV7-6 to TRBJ2-7; D is uncertain. The length of the CDR3 is 17 residues. The V end was cut by 5 bases, the J end by 1 base, with 21 bases between. Germline CDR1 and CDR2: SGHVS and FNYEAQ.

The rearrangement links TRBV7-9 to TRBJ1-3, with D uncertain. Looked up from germline, CDR1 is SEHNR and CDR2 is FQNEAQ (reference sequence). Deletions cut 5 bases from V and 4 bases from J, with 9 bases between. CDR3 length equals 13 residues. In DNA form, the CDR3 reads TGTGCCAGCAGCCCGACTTCCGGAAACACCATATATTTT. Protein sequence: CASSPTSGNTIYF.

The gene calls are TRBV7-9 and TRBJ2-1, with 12 bases matching TRBD1. The junction had 10 bases not matched to a gene; V was cut back by 1 base and J by 9 bases. This CDR3 has 17 amino acids. From germline, CDR1 is SEHNR and CDR2 FQNEAQ (reference sequence). CDR3 DNA: TGTGCCAGCAGCTTAGAGGTGGGGACAGGGGGCCCGGGTGAGCAGTTCTTC. Translated, it gives CASSLEVGTGGPGEQFF.

The J gene is TRBJ1-4, the V gene TRBV28, with 7 bases matching TRBD1. In germline, CDR1 is MDHEN, CDR2 SYDVKM. Trimming took 8 bases from V and 2 from J; bases not matched to a gene: 11. This CDR3 is 16 amino acids long. In DNA, the CDR3 is TGTGCCAGCCGTGCCGATCTCAGGGGGACTAATGAAAAACTGTTTTTT. This gives the protein CASRADLRGTNEKLFF.

The chain recombines TRBV5-6 with TRBJ1-2; D remains unclear. The CDR3 spans 12 residues. CDR1 and CDR2 from the germline V gene are SGHDT and YYEEEE. Trimming removed 4 bases from V and 8 bases from J, with 12 bases in between. DNA of the CDR3: TGTGCCAGCAGCAGGGTTGTAGGAGGCTACACCTTC. Translation: CASSRVVGGYTF. The whole variable domain, remainder taken from reference TRBV5-6 and TRBJ1-2, is DAGVTQSPTHLIKTRGQQVTLRCSPKSGHDTVSWYQQALGQGPQFIFQYYEEEERQRGNFPDRFSGHQFPNYSSELNVNALLLGDSALYLCASSRVVGGYTFGSGTRLTVV.

This clone appeared once. The J gene is TRBJ2-1, the V gene TRBV9, with 10 bases aligning to TRBD2. With 4 bases clipped from V and 8 bases from J, the junction kept 15 bases outside the gene matches. The CDR3 contains 17 residues. CDR1 is SGDLS and CDR2 is YYNGEE in the germline V gene. The CDR3 here is CASSTEAAGGPKYEQFF. The CDR3 coding sequence is TGTGCCAGCAGCACCGAAGCAGCGGGAGGGCCTAAATATGAGCAGTTCTTC.

The chain couples TRBV7-2 to TRBJ2-3; D is possibly TRBD1 (5 bases). Per germline, CDR1 SGHTA and CDR2 FQGNSA. Trimming removed 5 bases at V and 3 bases at J, with 15 bases between. CDR3 size: 15 residues. The CDR3, as DNA: TGTGCCAGCAGCAGATTCAGGGCTTCGACAGATACGCAGTATTTT. Protein product: CASSRFRASTDTQYF.

The chain recombines TRBV5-1 with TRBJ2-5; a possible D gene is TRBD1 (5 bases). CDR1 SGHRS and CDR2 YFSETQ come from the germline V gene. This CDR3 is 15 amino acids long. The V end was cut by 4 bases, the J end by 4 bases, with 17 bases between. CDR3 sequence reads: CASSPYPPRAETQYF. The DNA of the CDR3 is TGCGCCAGCAGCCCCTATCCCCCCAGGGCAGAGACCCAGTACTTC.

The chain is built from TRBV7-2 and TRBJ2-5; D assignment may be TRBD1 or TRBD2 (5 bases each). Trimming pared 2 bases from V and 1 base from J, leaving 14 bases between. The CDR3 is made up of 16 amino acids. CDR1 and CDR2 (germline): SGHTA, FQGNSA. CDR3 amino acids: CASSLMGTGLQETQYF. DNA for the CDR3: TGTGCCAGCAGCTTAATGGGTACAGGACTCCAAGAGACCCAGTACTTC.

This clone occurred once. V gene TRBV27 combines with J gene TRBJ2-7; no definite D call. V was cut by 6 bases and J by 3 bases, with 3 bases left in between. The CDR3 is made up of 10 amino acids. Per the germline V gene, CDR1 is MNHEY and CDR2 is SMNVEV (reference sequence). CDR3 bases: TGTGCCAGCAGCCACTACGAGCAGTACTTC. It translates to CASSHYEQYF.

About this clone: Other DNA sequences within the sample encode an identical CDR3. The V call is TRBV18, the J call TRBJ2-3, with D hard to call. Per the germline V gene, CDR1 is KGHSH and CDR2 is LQKENI. V was clipped by 2 bases and J by 0 bases, with 6 bases between them. The CDR3 is made up of 14 amino acids. CDR3 DNA sequence: TGTGCCAGCTCACCAGCAGCTAGCACAGATACGCAGTATTTT. This translates into CASSPAASTDTQYF. The entire variable domain, with the rest obtained from reference TRBV18 and TRBJ2-3, is as follows: NAGVMQNPRHLVRRRGQEARLRCSPMKGHSHVYWYRQLPEEGLKFMVYLQKENIIDESGMPKERFSAEFPKEGPSILRIQQVVRGDSAAYFCASSPAASTDTQYFGPGTRLTVL.

This rearrangement joins TRBV28 to TRBJ2-7; 7 bases are a match to TRBD2. Germline V gene lookup returns CDR1 MDHEN and CDR2 SYDVKM. J gave up 10 bases and V 4 bases, and 4 bases lay outside the gene matches. The CDR3 is 11 residues long. DNA of the CDR3: TGTGCCAGCAGTTCAGGACTAGTCCAGTACTTC. It yields the protein CASSSGLVQYF.

A remark on this clone: One end of the junction does not line up with germline, which may come from a read error. The CDR3 region has the DNA TGTGCCAGCAGCCTAGCGGATAACCAGTTCTTC. This encodes CASSLADNQFF. The chain carries TRBV7-9 and TRBJ2-1, with 7 bases identical to TRBD2. Germline V CDR1 and CDR2: SEHNR, FQNEAQ (reference sequence). This CDR3 region has 11 residues.

The V gene is TRBV28, the J gene TRBJ2-7; 8 bases are shared with TRBD1. This CDR3 has 14 amino acids. Unmatched junction bases numbered 5, after V lost 2 bases and J lost 5 bases. Germline CDR1 is MDHEN and CDR2 is SYDVKM. CDR3 coding DNA: TGTGCCAGCAGTTTACAGGGGGCTAGGAACGAGCAGTACTTC. Protein product: CASSLQGARNEQYF.

V is TRBV28 and J is TRBJ2-3; 9 nucleotides match TRBD2. The CDR3 loop spans 20 amino acids. V shed 3 bases and J 1 base; nucleotides not matched to a gene: 17. Per the germline V gene, CDR1 is MDHEN and CDR2 is SYDVKM. The CDR3 is CASSFRASGTGFRGTDTQYF. The CDR3 nucleotides read TGTGCCAGCAGTTTTAGGGCTAGCGGGACTGGATTTAGGGGCACAGATACGCAGTATTTT.

Here the CDR3 DNA reads TGCGCCAGCAGCCAAGGGCTCGGGGCGGGAGGAACCGGGGAGCTGTTTTTT. Encoded protein: CASSQGLGAGGTGELFF. The chain is built from TRBV4-3 and TRBJ2-2; 8 nucleotides match TRBD2. This CDR3 is 17 amino acids long. The germline V gene encodes CDR1 LGHNA and CDR2 YSLEER. With V trimmed by 1 base and J by 5 bases, 9 bases remained unmatched.

The V gene is TRBV9, the J gene TRBJ1-3; 8 bases are a match to TRBD1. Germline CDR1 is SGDLS and CDR2 is YYNGEE. V was clipped by 3 bases and J by 4 bases; unmatched bases: 3. The CDR3 spans 14 residues. CDR3 in amino acids: CASSADRAGNTIYF. In DNA, the CDR3 is TGTGCCAGCAGCGCGGACAGGGCCGGAAACACCATATATTTT.

The chain uses TRBV6-1 and TRBJ1-5; D possibly corresponds to TRBD1 (5 bases). Germline V gene lookup returns CDR1 MNHNS and CDR2 SASEGT. V was trimmed by 11 bases and J by 0 bases, leaving 11 bases between them. This CDR3 spans 13 amino acids. CDR3 in DNA: TGTGCCCACGGGGGAGGTAGCAATCAGCCCCAGCATTTT. Translated: CAHGGGSNQPQHF.

The chain has TRBV6-5 and TRBJ2-7, with TRBD1 as a possible D gene (7 bases). CDR1 and CDR2 from the germline V gene are MNHEY and SVGAGI. The CDR3 length is 16 residues. V lost 1 base and J lost 3, with 16 bases in between. The CDR3 is CASSYFKTGRNYEQYF. The CDR3 DNA reads TGTGCCAGCAGTTACTTTAAGACAGGGAGGAACTACGAGCAGTACTTC.

V usage is TRBV6-5 and J usage is TRBJ2-3, with D perhaps matching TRBD1 or TRBD2 (5 bases each). CDR1 MNHEY and CDR2 SVGAGI come from the germline V gene. CDR3 size: 15 residues. The V end lost 5 bases, the J end lost 1 base, and 13 bases lay between the germline ends. The CDR3 nucleotides read TGTGCCAGCAGTCAGGACCGGGGACGCACAGATACGCAGTATTTT. It translates to CASSQDRGRTDTQYF.

The V call is TRBV28, the J call TRBJ2-1; D unresolved. This CDR3 has 13 amino acids. Germline V CDR1 and CDR2: MDHEN, SYDVKM. CDR3 coding DNA: TGTGCAACGGCTTTAAGCTCCTACAATGAGCAGTTCTTC. Amino acids: CATALSSYNEQFF.

The chain has TRBV6-6 and TRBJ1-5, with 7 bases that match TRBD1. The CDR3 extends over 13 amino acids. J was trimmed by 6 bases and V by 6 bases; bases with no gene match: 5. Germline assignment: CDR1 MNHNY and CDR2 SVGAGI (reference sequence). The CDR3 loop reads CASSPGGSQPQHF. CDR3 in DNA: TGTGCCAGCAGCCCAGGGGGTTCTCAGCCCCAGCATTTT.

This chain joins TRBV30 and TRBJ2-2; possibly TRBD2 for D (6 bases). Germline V lookup: CDR1 GTSNPN, CDR2 SVGIG (reference sequence). This CDR3 has 15 amino acids. V shed 0 bases and J shed 4 bases, with 12 bases lying between them. Written as DNA, the CDR3 is TGTGCCTGGAGTGTACTGGGACTTCTCACCGGGGAGCTGTTTTTT. It specifies CAWSVLGLLTGELFF.

As concerns this clone: Mismatch with germline at one junction end may stem from a read error. In the same sample, other DNA sequences code for this CDR3. The rearrangement joins TRBV7-7 to TRBJ1-1; no reliable D call. Germline V gene data show CDR1 as SSHAT and CDR2 as FNYEAQ (reference sequence). The CDR3 extends over 13 amino acids. For the CDR3, the DNA is TGTGCTAGCAGCTTAGAGCTGAACACTGAAGCTTTCTTT. It specifies CASSLELNTEAFF.

The chain has TRBV7-9 and TRBJ2-3; perhaps TRBD2 as D (5 bases). The V gene's germline CDR1 is SEHNR and CDR2 FQNEAQ (reference sequence). The CDR3 totals 14 residues. Trimming stripped 0 bases from V and 6 bases from J, with 10 bases between. In nucleotides, the CDR3 is TGTGCCAGCAGCTTAGCGGGAGTCGGTGATACGCAGTATTTT. Translated: CASSLAGVGDTQYF.

The chain is built from TRBV9 and TRBJ2-1; 9 bases match TRBD2. The CDR3 spans 17 residues. V was clipped by 4 bases and J by 0 bases; unmatched bases: 8. Looked up from germline, CDR1 is SGDLS and CDR2 is YYNGEE. The CDR3 is CASSPSTSGRSYNEQFF. In nucleotides, the CDR3 is TGTGCCAGCAGCCCGAGCACTAGCGGGCGCTCCTACAATGAGCAGTTCTTC.

The chain uses TRBV6-4 and TRBJ1-2; D might be TRBD1 (5 bases). The CDR3 consists of 12 residues. The V end was cut by 6 bases, the J end by 4 bases, with 9 bases between. From germline, CDR1 is MRHNA and CDR2 SNTAGT. The CDR3 DNA reads as TGTGCCAGCAGGGGGGACCGCTATGGCTACACCTTC. Translated, it gives CASRGDRYGYTF.